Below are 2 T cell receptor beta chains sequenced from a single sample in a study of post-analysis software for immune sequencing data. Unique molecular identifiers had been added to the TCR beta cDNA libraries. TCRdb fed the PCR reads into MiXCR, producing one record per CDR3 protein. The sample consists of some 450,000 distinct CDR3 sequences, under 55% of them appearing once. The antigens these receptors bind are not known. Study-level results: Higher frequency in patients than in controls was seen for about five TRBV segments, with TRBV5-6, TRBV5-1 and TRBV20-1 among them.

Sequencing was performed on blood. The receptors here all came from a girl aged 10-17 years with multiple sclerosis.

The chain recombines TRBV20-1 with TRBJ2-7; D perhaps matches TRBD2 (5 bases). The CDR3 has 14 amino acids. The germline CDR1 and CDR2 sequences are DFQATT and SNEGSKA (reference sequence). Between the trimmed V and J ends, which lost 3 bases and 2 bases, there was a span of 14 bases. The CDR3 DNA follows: TGCAGTGCTAGGGACTCCGCGCACCCCTACGAGCAGTACTTC. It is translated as CSARDSAHPYEQYF.

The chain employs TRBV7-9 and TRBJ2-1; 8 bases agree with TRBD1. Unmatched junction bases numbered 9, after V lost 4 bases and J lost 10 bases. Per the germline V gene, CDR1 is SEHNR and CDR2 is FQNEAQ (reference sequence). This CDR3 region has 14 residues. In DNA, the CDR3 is TGTGCCAGCAGCTCCTCGACAGGGGTGGAGGAGCAGTTCTTC. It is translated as CASSSSTGVEEQFF.